This entry is about one T cell receptor beta chain. The antigen remains unidentified. This CDR3 comprises 17 residues. Trimming cost V 0 bases and J 0 bases; bases outside gene matches: 5. CDR1 and CDR2 (germline): DFQATT, SNEGSKA (reference sequence). The record originates from a study of blood T cells in healthy people across ages. Whole-study results and caveats: Age advanced and TCR beta diversity per million T cells fell, roughly linearly.

With a J-beta primer mix and a sample-barcoded 5' primer, a second PCR ran about 6 to 11 cycles. A template-switch adaptor that had 12 random nucleotides put a tag on each cDNA molecule. MiXCR, run by TCRdb on the 5' RACE reads, gives a single entry per CDR3 protein. The sample contains about 320,000 distinct CDR3 sequences, around 27% of which appear only once. The authors drew about 9.5 milliliters of peripheral blood from each donor. The amount of total RNA extracted per sample was at least 6 micrograms. This receptor was identified in a woman in her seventies in good health. This chain connects TRBV20-1 to TRBJ2-6, with TRBD1 matching over 7 bases. Sequenced sample: blood. CDR3 region: CSAREDRKDSGANVLTF. The CDR3 DNA follows: TGCAGTGCTAGAGAGGACAGGAAGGACTCTGGGGCCAACGTCCTGACTTTC.